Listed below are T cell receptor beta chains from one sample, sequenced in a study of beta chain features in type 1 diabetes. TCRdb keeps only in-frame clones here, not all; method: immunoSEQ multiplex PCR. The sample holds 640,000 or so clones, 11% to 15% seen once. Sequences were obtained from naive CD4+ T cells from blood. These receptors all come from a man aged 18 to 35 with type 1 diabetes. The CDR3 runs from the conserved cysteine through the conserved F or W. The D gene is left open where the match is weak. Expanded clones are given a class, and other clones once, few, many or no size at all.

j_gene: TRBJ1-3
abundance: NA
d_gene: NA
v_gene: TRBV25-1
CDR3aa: CASSTGSSGNTIYF
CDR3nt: TGTGCCAGCAGTACGGGAAGCTCTGGAAACACCATATATTTT

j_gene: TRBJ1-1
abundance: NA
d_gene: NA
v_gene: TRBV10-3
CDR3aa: CAISESTRTEAFF
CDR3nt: TGTGCCATCAGTGAGTCGACACGTACTGAAGCTTTCTTT

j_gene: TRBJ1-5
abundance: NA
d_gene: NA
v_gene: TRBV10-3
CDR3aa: CAINSGDNQPQHF
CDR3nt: TGTGCCATCAATTCAGGGGACAATCAGCCCCAGCATTTT

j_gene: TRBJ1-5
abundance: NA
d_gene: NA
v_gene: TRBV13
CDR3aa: CASSFGRQGLEPQHF
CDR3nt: TGTGCCAGCAGCTTCGGGCGGCAGGGCCTGGAGCCCCAGCATTTT

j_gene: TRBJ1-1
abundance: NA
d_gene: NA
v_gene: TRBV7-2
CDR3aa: CAGRQYTEAFF
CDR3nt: TGTGCCGGACGACAGTACACTGAAGCTTTCTTT

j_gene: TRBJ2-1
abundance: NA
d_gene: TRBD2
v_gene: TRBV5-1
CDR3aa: CASSPGTSSYNEQFF
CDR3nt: TGCGCCAGCAGCCCCGGGACTAGTTCCTACAATGAGCAGTTCTTC

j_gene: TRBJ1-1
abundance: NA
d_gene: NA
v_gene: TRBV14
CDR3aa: CASSAHTGPTEAFF
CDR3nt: TGTGCCAGCAGCGCTCATACAGGGCCCACTGAAGCTTTCTTT

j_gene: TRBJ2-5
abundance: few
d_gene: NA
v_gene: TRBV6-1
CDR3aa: CASSENSAGAGETQYF
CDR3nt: TGTGCCAGCAGTGAAAATAGCGCGGGGGCGGGAGAGACCCAGTACTTC

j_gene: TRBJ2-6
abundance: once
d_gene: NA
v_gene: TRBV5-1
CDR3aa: CASYGAPGANVLTF
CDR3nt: TGCGCCAGCTACGGTGCACCTGGGGCCAACGTCCTGACTTTC

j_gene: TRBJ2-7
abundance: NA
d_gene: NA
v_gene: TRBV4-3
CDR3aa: CASSQTDRSYEQYF
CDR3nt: TGCGCCAGCAGCCAAACGGACAGATCCTACGAGCAGTACTTC

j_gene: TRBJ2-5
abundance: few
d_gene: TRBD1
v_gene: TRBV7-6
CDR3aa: CASSLVGQEGGQTQYF
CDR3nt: TGTGCCAGCAGCTTAGTAGGACAGGAAGGTGGACAGACCCAGTACTTC

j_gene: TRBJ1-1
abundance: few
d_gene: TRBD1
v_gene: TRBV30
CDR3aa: CAWSVGQTEAFF
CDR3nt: TGTGCCTGGAGTGTGGGACAGACCGAAGCTTTCTTT

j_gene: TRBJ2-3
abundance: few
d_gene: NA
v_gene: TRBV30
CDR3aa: CAWSVWRGLTDTQYF
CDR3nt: TGTGCCTGGAGTGTATGGCGGGGACTCACAGATACGCAGTATTTT

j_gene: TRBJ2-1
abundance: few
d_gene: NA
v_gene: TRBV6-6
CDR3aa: CASRPTDTYYNEQFF
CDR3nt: TGTGCCAGCAGACCCACAGATACCTATTACAATGAGCAGTTCTTC

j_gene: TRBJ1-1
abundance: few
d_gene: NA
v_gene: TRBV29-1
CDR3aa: CSVEVEAENTEAFF
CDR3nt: TGCAGCGTTGAAGTTGAGGCAGAGAACACTGAAGCTTTCTTT

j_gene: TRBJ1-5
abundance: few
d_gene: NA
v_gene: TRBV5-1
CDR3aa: CASSREAGNQPQHF
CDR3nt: TGCGCCAGCAGCCGAGAGGCGGGGAATCAGCCCCAGCATTTT

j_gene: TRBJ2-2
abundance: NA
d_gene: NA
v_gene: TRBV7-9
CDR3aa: CASSLRGGDKNTGELFF
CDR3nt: TGTGCCAGCAGCTTAAGGGGCGGGGACAAGAACACCGGGGAGCTGTTTTTT

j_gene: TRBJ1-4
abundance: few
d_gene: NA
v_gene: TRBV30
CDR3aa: CAWSGRFNEKLFF
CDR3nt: TGTGCCTGGAGTGGACGGTTCAATGAAAAACTGTTTTTT

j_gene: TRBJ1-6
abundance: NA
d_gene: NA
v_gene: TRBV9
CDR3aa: CASSATLAGNSPLHF
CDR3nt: TGTGCCAGCAGCGCCACCCTCGCAGGGAATTCACCCCTCCACTTT

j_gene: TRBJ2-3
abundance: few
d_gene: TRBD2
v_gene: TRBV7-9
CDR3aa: CASRTSGPAGDTQYF
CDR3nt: TGTGCCAGCAGAACTAGCGGCCCTGCTGGGGATACGCAGTATTTT

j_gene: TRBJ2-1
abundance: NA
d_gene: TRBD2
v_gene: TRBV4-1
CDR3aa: CASSQGTSGTYNEQFF
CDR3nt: TGCGCCAGCAGCCAAGGGACTAGCGGTACCTACAATGAGCAGTTCTTC

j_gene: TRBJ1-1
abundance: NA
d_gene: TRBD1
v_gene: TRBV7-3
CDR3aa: CASSLLGQQNTEAFF
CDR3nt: TGTGCCAGCAGCTTACTGGGACAGCAGAACACTGAAGCTTTCTTT

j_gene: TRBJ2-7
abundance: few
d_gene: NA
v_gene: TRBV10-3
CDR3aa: CAISQAPDEQYF
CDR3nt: TGTGCCATCAGCCAAGCCCCTGACGAGCAGTACTTC

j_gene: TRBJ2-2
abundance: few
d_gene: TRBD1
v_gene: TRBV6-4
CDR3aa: CASSEGQVGRGELFF
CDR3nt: TGTGCCAGCAGTGAAGGACAGGTGGGACGAGGGGAGCTGTTTTTT

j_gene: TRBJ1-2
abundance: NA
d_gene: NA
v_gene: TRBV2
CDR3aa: CASSETGYGYTF
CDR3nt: TGTGCCAGCAGTGAAACGGGGTATGGCTACACCTTC

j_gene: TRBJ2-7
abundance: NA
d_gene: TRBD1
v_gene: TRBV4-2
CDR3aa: CASTLNGQGRNEQYF
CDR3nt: TGTGCCAGCACCCTGAACGGACAGGGTCGCAATGAGCAGTACTTC

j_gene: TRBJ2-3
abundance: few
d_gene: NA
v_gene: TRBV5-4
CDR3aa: CASSSLAASTDTQYF
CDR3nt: TGTGCCAGCAGCTCATTAGCGGCTAGCACAGATACGCAGTATTTT

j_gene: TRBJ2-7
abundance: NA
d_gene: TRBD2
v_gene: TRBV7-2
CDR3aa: CASSLDGGRRDEQYF
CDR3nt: TGTGCCAGCAGCTTAGACGGCGGGAGACGGGACGAGCAGTACTTC

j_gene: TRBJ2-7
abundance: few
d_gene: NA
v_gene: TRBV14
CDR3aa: CASSQGLGSYEQYF
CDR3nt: TGTGCCAGCAGCCAGGGTCTTGGCTCCTACGAGCAGTACTTC

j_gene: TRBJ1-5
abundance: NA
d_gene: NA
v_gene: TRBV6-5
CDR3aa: CASSSGSRSNQPQHF
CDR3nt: TGTGCCAGCAGTTCTGGATCCCGGAGCAATCAGCCCCAGCATTTT

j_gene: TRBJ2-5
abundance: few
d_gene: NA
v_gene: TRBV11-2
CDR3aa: CASTRDFSGETQYF
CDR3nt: TGTGCCAGCACGAGAGACTTCAGTGGGGAGACCCAGTACTTC

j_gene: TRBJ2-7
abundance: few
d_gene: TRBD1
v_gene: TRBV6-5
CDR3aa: CASSNDRGLYEQYF
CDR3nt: TGTGCCAGCAGTAACGACAGGGGGCTCTACGAGCAGTACTTC

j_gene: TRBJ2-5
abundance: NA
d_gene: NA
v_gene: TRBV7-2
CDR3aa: CASSTGLTQYF
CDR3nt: TGTGCCAGCAGCACCGGGCTTACCCAGTACTTC

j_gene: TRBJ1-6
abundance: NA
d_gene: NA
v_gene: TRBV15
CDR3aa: CATSRDEGGESPLHF
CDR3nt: TGTGCCACCAGCAGAGACGAAGGAGGAGAATCACCCCTCCACTTT

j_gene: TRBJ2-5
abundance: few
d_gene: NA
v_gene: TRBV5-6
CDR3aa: CASSSQRQLSYQETQYF
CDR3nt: TGTGCCAGCAGCTCCCAGAGACAGCTTTCCTATCAAGAGACCCAGTACTTC

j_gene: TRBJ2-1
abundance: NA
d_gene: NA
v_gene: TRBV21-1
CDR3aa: CASSKARRDEQFF
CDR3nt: TGTGCCAGCAGCAAAGCCCGTCGGGATGAGCAGTTCTTC

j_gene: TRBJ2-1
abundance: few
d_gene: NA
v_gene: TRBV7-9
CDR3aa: CASSLDYNEQFF
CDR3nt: TGTGCCAGCAGCTTAGACTACAATGAGCAGTTCTTC

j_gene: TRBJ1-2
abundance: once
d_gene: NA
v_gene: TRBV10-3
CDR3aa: CAIRGQSGYGYTF
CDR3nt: TGTGCCATCAGAGGACAGTCCGGATATGGCTACACCTTC

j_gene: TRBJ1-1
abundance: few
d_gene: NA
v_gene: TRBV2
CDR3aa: CASSIGVTEAFF
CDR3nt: TGTGCCAGCAGTATCGGGGTGACTGAAGCTTTCTTT

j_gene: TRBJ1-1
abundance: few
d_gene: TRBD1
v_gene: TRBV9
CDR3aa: CASSVEGQPNTEAFF
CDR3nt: TGTGCCAGCAGCGTAGAGGGACAGCCGAACACTGAAGCTTTCTTT

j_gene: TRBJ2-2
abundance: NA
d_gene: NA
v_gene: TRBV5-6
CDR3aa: CASSPIAWGTGELFF
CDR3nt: TGTGCCAGCAGCCCCATTGCTTGGGGCACCGGGGAGCTGTTTTTT

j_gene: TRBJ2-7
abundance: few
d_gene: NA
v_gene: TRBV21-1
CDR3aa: CASSKPAVRGPYKQYF
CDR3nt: TGTGCCAGCAGCAAGCCCGCGGTCAGGGGACCCTACAAGCAGTACTTC

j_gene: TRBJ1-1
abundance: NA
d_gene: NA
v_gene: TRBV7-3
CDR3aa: CASSLTREDTEAFF
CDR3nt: TGTGCCAGCAGCTTAACCAGGGAGGACACTGAAGCTTTCTTT

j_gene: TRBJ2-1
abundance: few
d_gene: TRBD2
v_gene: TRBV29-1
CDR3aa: CSVGGAGTSGRNEQFF
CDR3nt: TGCAGCGTTGGCGGTGCCGGGACTAGCGGGCGCAATGAGCAGTTCTTC